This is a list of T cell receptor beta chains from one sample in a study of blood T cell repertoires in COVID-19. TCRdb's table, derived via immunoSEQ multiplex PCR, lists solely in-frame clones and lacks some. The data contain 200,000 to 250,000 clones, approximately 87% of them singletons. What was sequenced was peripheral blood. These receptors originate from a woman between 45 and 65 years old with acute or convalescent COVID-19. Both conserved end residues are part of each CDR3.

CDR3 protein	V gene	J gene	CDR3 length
CAWATGETYYGYTF	TRBV30	TRBJ1-2	14
CASSQRGGRTDTQYF	TRBV3-1/TRBV3-2	TRBJ2-3	15
CASSPRGSSTDTQYF	TRBV9	TRBJ2-3	15
CASSYRTGNEQYF	TRBV6-5	TRBJ2-7	13
CASSASTSGNLYEQYF	TRBV7-2	TRBJ2-7	16
CASSFRGTRSNYGYTF	TRBV27	TRBJ1-2	16
CASSDRRAGNTIYF	TRBV11-3	TRBJ1-3	14
CASSLDGRGSYNEQFF	TRBV5-1	TRBJ2-1	16
CASSWTGANTGELFF	TRBV7-2	TRBJ2-2	15
CASGQGFAGELFF	TRBV11-3	TRBJ2-2	13
CASSLAAGGASPLHF	TRBV5-6	TRBJ1-6	15
CASSERQGPWDIQYF	TRBV2	TRBJ2-4	15
CASIPGGANVLTF	TRBV19	TRBJ2-6	13
CASSEKGDGYTF	TRBV6-1	TRBJ1-2	12
CASSENQGSGNTIYF	TRBV5-1	TRBJ1-3	15
CASSLRAYNEQFF	TRBV12-3/TRBV12-4	TRBJ2-1	13
CASSQPTRANNEQFF	TRBV4-1	TRBJ2-1	15
CASSLGLGGLYEQFF	TRBV3-1/TRBV3-2	TRBJ2-1	15
CASSSLRGWYGYTF	TRBV11-2	TRBJ1-2	14
CASSLGQAETQYF	TRBV12-3/TRBV12-4	TRBJ2-5	13
CASTPDSYSNQPQHF	TRBV19	TRBJ1-5	15
CASSIAGGPNEQFF	TRBV19	TRBJ2-1	14
CASSPNGQGLSIGYTF	TRBV27	TRBJ1-2	16
CASSAGTGNIQYF	TRBV27	TRBJ2-4	13
CASSPVAGGDGSEQFF	TRBV7-6	TRBJ2-1	16
CASSKPGQGIEKLFF	TRBV19	TRBJ1-4	15
CASSNPSDGATNEKLFF	TRBV19	TRBJ1-4	17
CASSLTSGTGELFF	TRBV19	TRBJ2-2	14
CASSVVWTGDPEAFF	TRBV7-2	TRBJ1-1	15
CASSFRTGLAKNIQYF	TRBV11-2	TRBJ2-4	16
CASSRDRERLDEQYF	TRBV19	TRBJ2-7	15
CASSAWGLYYNEQFF	TRBV5-8	TRBJ2-1	15
CAIRGGPEQYF	TRBV10-3	TRBJ2-7	11
CASSVVGTGSTDTQYF	TRBV9	TRBJ2-3	16
CASSYWDSMNTEAFF	TRBV6-5	TRBJ1-1	15
CASSFPPGTQYF	TRBV11-3	TRBJ2-5	12
CAWSRTGDTEAFF	TRBV30	TRBJ1-1	13
CASRFPSPGDTQYF	TRBV5-1	TRBJ2-3	14
CASSSNERAKNIQYF	TRBV7-9	TRBJ2-4	15
CAWSTHGTGGNQPQHF	TRBV30	TRBJ1-5	16
CASSILTGSKNTEAFF	TRBV11-3	TRBJ1-1	16
CASSPGGARETQYF	TRBV5-4	TRBJ2-5	14
CASSIPWTGHQPQHF	TRBV19	TRBJ1-5	15
CASSSRSGTGAYNEQFF	TRBV6-2/TRBV6-3	TRBJ2-1	17
CASSISGGALEQYF	TRBV19	TRBJ2-7	14
CASSRLAGMAYNEQFF	TRBV7-9	TRBJ2-1	16
CASSPTGGSLRQYF	TRBV14	TRBJ2-7	14
CASSPPARETQYF	TRBV11-2	TRBJ2-5	13
CASSSSDYGYTF	TRBV6-6	TRBJ1-2	12
CASSQHPPYEQYF	TRBV6-5	TRBJ2-7	13
CASSFGQTSYNEQFF	TRBV11-3	TRBJ2-1	15
CASSLDSARTQYF	TRBV12-3/TRBV12-4	TRBJ2-5	13
CASSLLAGGPGEQFF	TRBV7-9	TRBJ2-1	15
CASSEAQYTGIANEKLFF	TRBV6-1	TRBJ1-4	18
CASSLGDRGWQETQYF	TRBV7-9	TRBJ2-5	16
CASSFGQVGYGYTF	TRBV5-6	TRBJ1-2	14
CASSLELGADTIYF	TRBV5-1	TRBJ1-3	14
CASSGQGSDNSPLHF	TRBV6-6	TRBJ1-6	15
CALSPRDTDTQYF	TRBV10-3	TRBJ2-3	13